The entry below gives a single TCR beta chain sequence along with its context. The clone's antigen remains unknown. An end of the junction does not agree with germline; a read error may underlie this. CDR1 and CDR2 were assigned from the germline V gene as LGHNA and YNFKEQ. There are 19 amino acids in the CDR3, from cysteine to phenylalanine inclusive. Just CDR3 DNA is preserved here, 57 bases in frame from base 1. Sequencing was carried out with an Illumina MiSeq. The raw public data were reprocessed by TCRdb itself: fastp quality trimming at Q25, MiXCR clonotype calling, in-frame beta chains only. One record per CDR3 amino acid sequence lists the most common genes and DNA. This sample comprises thousands of distinct CDR3 sequences, 9.5% to 10% of them detected only once. Of the sample, around 6.3% is held by the ten largest clones. The entry originates in a study.

The clonotype originates from a human donor with rheumatoid arthritis. Material: CD4+ T cells from synovial fluid. The chain joins TRBV4-2 to TRBJ2-7; 15 nucleotides in the junction match TRBD2. Here the CDR3 is given as CAGSQDPGLAGGLSYEQYF. The nucleotide sequence reads TGTGCCGGCAGCCAAGACCCGGGACTAGCGGGAGGTTTATCCTACGAGCAGTACTTC.